Listed below are T cell receptor beta chains from one sample, sequenced in a study of blood T cell repertoires in COVID-19. Clones were sequenced by immunoSEQ multiplex PCR, and TCRdb holds only the in-frame ones, with some missing. The data contain approximately 240,000 clones, just under 85% of them singletons. The sample consisted of peripheral blood. These receptors were collected from a woman between 55 and 75 years old with active or convalescent COVID-19. Each CDR3 is given with its conserved first and last residue. Each record gives: clone size, D gene, J gene, V gene, CDR3 protein, CDR3 DNA. The D gene is left open where the match is weak. The size of a clone is reported for some rows only, either as once, few or many, or as a class for expanded clones.

size: NA
D: NA
J: TRBJ2-1
V: TRBV7-8
CDR3: CASSLGGGPNEQFF
DNA: TGTGCCAGCAGCTTAGGTGGTGGGCCGAATGAGCAGTTCTTC

size: few
D: NA
J: TRBJ2-5
V: TRBV10-3
CDR3: CAISASSREETQYF
DNA: TGTGCCATCAGTGCGTCTTCCAGGGAAGAGACCCAGTACTTC

size: NA
D: TRBD1
J: TRBJ1-6
V: TRBV6-1
CDR3: CASIDITGGWISPLHF
DNA: TGTGCCAGCATTGACATTACAGGGGGCTGGATATCACCCCTCCACTTT

size: once
D: TRBD1
J: TRBJ1-1
V: TRBV19
CDR3: CASSRDRGSEAFF
DNA: TGTGCCAGTAGTAGGGACAGGGGCTCTGAAGCTTTCTTT

size: NA
D: TRBD2
J: TRBJ2-1
V: TRBV11-2
CDR3: CASSQGGGGGNEQFF
DNA: TGTGCCAGCAGCCAAGGCGGCGGGGGGGGGAATGAGCAGTTCTTC

size: NA
D: NA
J: TRBJ1-2
V: TRBV19
CDR3: CASERGRNYGYTF
DNA: TGTGCCAGCGAACGGGGAAGGAACTATGGCTACACCTTC

size: once
D: TRBD1
J: TRBJ1-2
V: TRBV4-1
CDR3: CASSQDWGQGRSYTF
DNA: TGCGCCAGCAGCCAAGATTGGGGACAGGGACGAAGCTACACCTTC

size: NA
D: TRBD2
J: TRBJ2-4
V: TRBV27
CDR3: CASIPGLAGGLAKNIQYF
DNA: TGTGCCAGCATACCCGGACTAGCGGGAGGGCTAGCCAAAAACATTCAGTACTTC

size: NA
D: TRBD1
J: TRBJ1-2
V: TRBV6-6
CDR3: CASSYYRGGGYTF
DNA: TGTGCCAGCAGTTATTACAGGGGAGGAGGCTACACCTTC

size: NA
D: TRBD1
J: TRBJ1-5
V: TRBV7-8
CDR3: CASSPSRGIAGNQPQHF
DNA: TGTGCCAGCAGCCCGAGCAGGGGGATCGCTGGGAATCAGCCCCAGCATTTT

size: NA
D: TRBD1
J: TRBJ1-6
V: TRBV18
CDR3: CASSPQGQGNSPLHF
DNA: TGTGCCAGCTCACCCCAAGGACAGGGAAATTCACCCCTCCACTTT

size: NA
D: TRBD2
J: TRBJ2-5
V: TRBV19
CDR3: CASSINQRGQETQYF
DNA: TGTGCCAGTAGTATAAACCAGCGGGGACAAGAGACCCAGTACTTC

size: NA
D: TRBD2
J: TRBJ2-3
V: TRBV27
CDR3: CASSPWSGGYTDTQYF
DNA: TGTGCCAGCAGCCCGTGGAGCGGGGGTTACACAGATACGCAGTATTTT

size: NA
D: NA
J: TRBJ2-7
V: TRBV11-3
CDR3: CASSLAHPGQGYEQYF
DNA: TGTGCCAGCAGCTTAGCCCACCCGGGACAAGGCTACGAGCAGTACTTC

size: NA
D: NA
J: TRBJ1-4
V: TRBV27
CDR3: CASSPMRRDEKLFF
DNA: TGTGCCAGCAGCCCCATGCGCAGGGATGAAAAACTGTTTTTT

size: NA
D: NA
J: TRBJ1-6
V: TRBV3-1/TRBV3-2
CDR3: CASSQLVSSYNSPLHF
DNA: TGTGCCAGCAGCCAACTGGTGAGCTCCTATAATTCACCCCTCCACTTT

size: NA
D: NA
J: TRBJ1-1
V: TRBV6-6
CDR3: CASSWSGDNLPTFF
DNA: TGTGCCAGCAGTTGGTCAGGGGACAACCTCCCGACTTTCTTT

size: NA
D: NA
J: TRBJ1-1
V: TRBV5-4
CDR3: CASSLVRGLNTEAFF
DNA: TGTGCCAGCAGCTTAGTTAGAGGGTTGAACACTGAAGCTTTCTTT

size: once
D: NA
J: TRBJ2-7
V: TRBV18
CDR3: CASSPAGQREQYF
DNA: TGTGCCAGCTCACCGGCCGGACAGCGCGAGCAGTACTTC

size: once
D: NA
J: TRBJ2-7
V: TRBV5-1
CDR3: CASSLGQGGYEQYF
DNA: TGCGCCAGCAGCTTGGGTCAGGGGGGTTACGAGCAGTACTTC

size: NA
D: NA
J: TRBJ2-7
V: TRBV6-5
CDR3: CASSRVGAGNEQYF
DNA: TGTGCCAGCAGTCGCGTGGGGGCTGGGAACGAGCAGTACTTC

size: NA
D: NA
J: TRBJ2-3
V: TRBV20-1
CDR3: CSASGGRSDTQYF
DNA: TGCAGTGCTAGTGGGGGCCGGTCAGATACGCAGTATTTT

size: NA
D: NA
J: TRBJ1-1
V: TRBV11-2
CDR3: CASSLVAGPGGTEAFF
DNA: TGTGCCAGCAGCTTAGTTGCAGGGCCGGGGGGGACTGAAGCTTTCTTT

size: NA
D: NA
J: TRBJ1-1
V: TRBV2
CDR3: CASMVGLQNTEAFF
DNA: TGTGCCAGCATGGTGGGACTTCAGAACACTGAAGCTTTCTTT

size: once
D: NA
J: TRBJ1-1
V: TRBV10-2
CDR3: CASSLRVWDTEAFF
DNA: TGCGCCAGCAGCCTCAGGGTGTGGGACACTGAAGCTTTCTTT

size: once
D: TRBD1
J: TRBJ2-7
V: TRBV24-1
CDR3: CATRSGGPNYEQYF
DNA: TGTGCCACCAGATCAGGGGGCCCGAATTACGAGCAGTACTTC

size: NA
D: NA
J: TRBJ1-1
V: TRBV19
CDR3: CASSTLNAGSNTEAFF
DNA: TGTGCCAGTAGTACCCTCAACGCGGGGTCAAACACTGAAGCTTTCTTT

size: NA
D: NA
J: TRBJ1-3
V: TRBV11-2
CDR3: CASSLDPQGRHGNTIYF
DNA: TGTGCCAGCAGCTTAGATCCGCAGGGCAGACACGGAAACACCATATATTTT

size: NA
D: TRBD1
J: TRBJ1-2
V: TRBV5-1
CDR3: CASSFPGQQYGYTF
DNA: TGCGCCAGCAGCTTCCCGGGACAGCAGTATGGCTACACCTTC

size: NA
D: TRBD1
J: TRBJ2-3
V: TRBV7-9
CDR3: CASSSGDRTTDTQYF
DNA: TGTGCCAGCAGCTCAGGGGACAGAACCACAGATACGCAGTATTTT

size: NA
D: NA
J: TRBJ2-1
V: TRBV4-1
CDR3: CASMHWASSPNEQFF
DNA: TGCGCCAGCATGCACTGGGCTAGCTCGCCCAATGAGCAGTTCTTC

size: NA
D: TRBD1
J: TRBJ2-2
V: TRBV6-5
CDR3: CASSWGTGSNTGELFF
DNA: TGTGCCAGCAGTTGGGGGACAGGCTCGAACACCGGGGAGCTGTTTTTT

size: few
D: TRBD1
J: TRBJ1-4
V: TRBV27
CDR3: CASSLRSRGATNEKLFF
DNA: TGTGCCAGCAGTTTACGGAGCAGGGGGGCGACTAATGAAAAACTGTTTTTT